In its sample, the clone carrying this T cell receptor (beta chain) was seen once. Its target is unknown. Germline V gene data show CDR1 as KGHSH and CDR2 as LQKENI. V was clipped by 5 bases and J by 3 bases, with 10 bases between them. The length of the CDR3 is 14 residues. Sequencing depth was up to 500,000 reads per sample. Assay used: immunoSEQ multiplex PCR; TCRdb lists only in-frame clones, some missing. Among 55,000 to 65,000 clones listed, over 65% were seen once. This specimen belongs to a study of pediatric ulcerative colitis. The study, taken as a whole, reports: Acute severe colitis showed lower rectal diversity from clonal expansions. Blood samples from a couple of patients yielded substantially fewer templates and were excluded from blood-rectal overlap analysis. Ulcerative colitis patients shared more blood-rectal clones than controls.

V and J are TRBV18 and TRBJ2-2; D may be TRBD1 (6 bases). This TCR came from a boy between 10 and 17 years old with moderate ulcerative colitis. The sequencing sample was made of blood. The CDR3 is CASSSGQHTGELFF. CDR3 in DNA: TGTGCCAGCTCATCCGGACAGCACACCGGGGAGCTGTTTTTT. The complete variable domain, with remaining parts taken from reference TRBV18 and TRBJ2-2, reads NAGVMQNPRHLVRRRGQEARLRCSPMKGHSHVYWYRQLPEEGLKFMVYLQKENIIDESGMPKERFSAEFPKEGPSILRIQQVVRGDSAAYFCASSSGQHTGELFFGEGSRLTVL.